This T cell receptor beta chain was captured by sequencing in a study of cytomegalovirus exposure and HLA in healthy donors. Study results and caveats: The study listed 164 cytomegalovirus-associated TCR beta chains. What a later analysis showed was that several of the most significant clusters appeared linked to common viral pathogens.

Points on this clone: Antigen specificity is unknown.

Amplification used 60 Vbeta primers and 13 Jbeta primers. Original handling: Roughly 11 million shared chains were among the roughly 80 million unique TCR beta chains that a later analysis counted. TCRdb's copy holds only in-frame clones and misses some; the assay was immunoSEQ multiplex PCR. D and trimming come from the DNA, and the V and J calls and clone size come from that table. In the table there are almost 200,000 clones, about 85% of which are singletons. In germline, CDR1 is MNHEY, CDR2 SMNVEV (reference sequence). The CDR3 length is 15 residues. The junction had 10 bases not matched to a gene; V was cut back by 6 bases and J by 8 bases.

This sequence joins TRBV27 and TRBJ2-1; 10 bases line up with TRBD1. Material for sequencing was PBMCs. This sequence originates from a male donor in good health and CMV-seropositive. The CDR3 sequence: CASRPDRGRPYEQFF. The CDR3 DNA reads as TGTGCCAGCAGACCCGACAGGGGGCGTCCGTATGAGCAGTTCTTC.